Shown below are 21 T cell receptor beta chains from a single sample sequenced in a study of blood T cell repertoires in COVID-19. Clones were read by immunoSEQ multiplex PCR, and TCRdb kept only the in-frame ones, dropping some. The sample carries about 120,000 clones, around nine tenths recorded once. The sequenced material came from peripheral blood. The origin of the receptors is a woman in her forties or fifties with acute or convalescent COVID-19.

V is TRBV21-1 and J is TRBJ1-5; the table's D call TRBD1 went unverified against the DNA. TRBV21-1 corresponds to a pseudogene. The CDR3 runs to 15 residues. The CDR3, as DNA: TGTGCCAGCTGCCGGGACAGCCGTATGGATCAGCCCCAGCATTTT. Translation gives CASCRDSRMDQPQHF.

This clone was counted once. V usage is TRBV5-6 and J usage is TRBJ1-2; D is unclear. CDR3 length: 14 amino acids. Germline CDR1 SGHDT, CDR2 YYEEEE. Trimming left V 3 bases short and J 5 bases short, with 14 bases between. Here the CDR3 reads CASSSQTTGYGYTF. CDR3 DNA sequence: TGTGCCAGCAGCTCCCAGACGACCGGGTATGGCTACACCTTC.

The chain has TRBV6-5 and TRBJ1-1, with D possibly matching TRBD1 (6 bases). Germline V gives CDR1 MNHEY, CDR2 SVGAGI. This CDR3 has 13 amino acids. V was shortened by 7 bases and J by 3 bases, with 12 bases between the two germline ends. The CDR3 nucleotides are TGTGCCAGCACTAAACAGGGCCACACTGAAGCTTTCTTT. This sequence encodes CASTKQGHTEAFF.

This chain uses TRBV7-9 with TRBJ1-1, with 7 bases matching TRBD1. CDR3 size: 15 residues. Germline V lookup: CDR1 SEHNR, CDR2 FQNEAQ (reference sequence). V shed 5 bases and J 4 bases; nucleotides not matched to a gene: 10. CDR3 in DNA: TGTGCCAGCAGCCCCATACAGGGGCGCGGCACTGAAGCTTTCTTT. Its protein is CASSPIQGRGTEAFF.

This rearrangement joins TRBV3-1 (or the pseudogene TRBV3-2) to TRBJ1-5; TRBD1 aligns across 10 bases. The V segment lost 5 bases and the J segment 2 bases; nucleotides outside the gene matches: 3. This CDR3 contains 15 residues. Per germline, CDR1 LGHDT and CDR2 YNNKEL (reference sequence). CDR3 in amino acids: CASSIGTGGNQPQHF. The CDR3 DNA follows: TGTGCCAGCAGCATCGGGACAGGGGGCAATCAGCCCCAGCATTTT.

In nucleotides, the CDR3 is TGTGCCAGCACCCAGGGGACCGGGGAGCTGTTTTTT. Amino acid sequence: CASTQGTGELFF. This chain links TRBV2 with TRBJ2-2; tentative D call: TRBD1 (6 bases). The CDR3 runs 12 residues. From germline, CDR1 is SNHLY and CDR2 FYNNEI. With 7 bases removed from V and 5 bases from J, the gap between germline ends came to 8 bases.

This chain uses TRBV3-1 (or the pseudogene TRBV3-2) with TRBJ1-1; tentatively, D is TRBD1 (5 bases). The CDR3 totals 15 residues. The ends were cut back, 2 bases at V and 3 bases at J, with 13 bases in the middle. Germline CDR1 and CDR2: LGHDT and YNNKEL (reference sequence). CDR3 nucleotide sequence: TGTGCCAGCAGCCAACACCCCGCGGGGCACACTGAAGCTTTCTTT. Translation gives CASSQHPAGHTEAFF.

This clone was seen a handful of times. The CDR3 here is CASSSFDSYKETQYF. For the CDR3, the DNA is TGTGCCAGCAGTTCATTTGACAGCTACAAAGAGACCCAGTACTTC. The genes are TRBV6-6 and TRBJ2-5; tentatively, D is TRBD1 (5 bases). CDR3 length equals 15 residues. Germline V gene data show CDR1 as MNHNY and CDR2 as SVGAGI (reference sequence). The V end was cut by 4 bases, the J end by 3 bases, with 15 bases between.

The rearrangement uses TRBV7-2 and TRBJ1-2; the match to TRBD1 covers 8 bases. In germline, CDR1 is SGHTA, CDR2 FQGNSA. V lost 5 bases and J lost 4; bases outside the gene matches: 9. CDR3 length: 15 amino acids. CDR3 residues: CASSTTGEAFYGYTF. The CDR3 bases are TGTGCCAGCAGCACGACAGGGGAAGCATTCTATGGCTACACCTTC.

This CDR3 reads CASSPLQGINGYTF. CDR3 nucleotide sequence: TGTGCCAGCAGCCCCCTACAGGGAATCAATGGCTACACCTTC. This chain uses TRBV11-2 with TRBJ1-2; tentative D call: TRBD1 (6 bases). Trimming removed 5 bases from V and 6 bases from J, with 16 bases in between. The CDR3 has 14 residues. Per germline, CDR1 SGHAT and CDR2 FQNNGV.

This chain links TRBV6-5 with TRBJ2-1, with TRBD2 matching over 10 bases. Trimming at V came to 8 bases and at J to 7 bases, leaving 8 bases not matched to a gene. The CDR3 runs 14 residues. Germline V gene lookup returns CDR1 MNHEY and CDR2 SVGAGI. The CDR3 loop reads CASLTSGVENEQFF. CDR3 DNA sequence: TGTGCCAGCCTAACTAGCGGGGTCGAAAATGAGCAGTTCTTC.

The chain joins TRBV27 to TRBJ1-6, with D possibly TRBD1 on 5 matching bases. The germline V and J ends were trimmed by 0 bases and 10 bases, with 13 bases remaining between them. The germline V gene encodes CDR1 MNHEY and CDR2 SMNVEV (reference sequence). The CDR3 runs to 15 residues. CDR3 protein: CASSLSGTPSSPLHF. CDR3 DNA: TGTGCCAGCAGTTTATCCGGGACTCCATCATCACCCCTCCACTTT.

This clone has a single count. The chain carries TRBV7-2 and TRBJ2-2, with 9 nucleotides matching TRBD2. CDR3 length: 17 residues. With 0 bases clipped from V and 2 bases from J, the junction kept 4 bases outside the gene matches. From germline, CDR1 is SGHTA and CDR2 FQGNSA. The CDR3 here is CASSLALAGANTGELFF. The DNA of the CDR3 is TGTGCCAGCAGCTTAGCTTTAGCGGGAGCCAACACCGGGGAGCTGTTTTTT.

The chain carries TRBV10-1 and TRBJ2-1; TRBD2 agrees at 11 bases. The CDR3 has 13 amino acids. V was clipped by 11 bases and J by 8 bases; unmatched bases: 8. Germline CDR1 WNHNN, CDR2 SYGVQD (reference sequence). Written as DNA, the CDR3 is TGCGCCGGTAGCGGGGGGGGTACGGATGAGCAGTTCTTC. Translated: CAGSGGGTDEQFF.

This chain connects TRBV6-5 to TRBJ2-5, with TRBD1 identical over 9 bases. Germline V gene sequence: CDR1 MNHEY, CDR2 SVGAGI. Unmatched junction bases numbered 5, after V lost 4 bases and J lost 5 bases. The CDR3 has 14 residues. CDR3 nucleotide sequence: TGTGCCAGCAGTTCAACAGGGGGCGGGGAGACCCAGTACTTC. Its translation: CASSSTGGGETQYF.

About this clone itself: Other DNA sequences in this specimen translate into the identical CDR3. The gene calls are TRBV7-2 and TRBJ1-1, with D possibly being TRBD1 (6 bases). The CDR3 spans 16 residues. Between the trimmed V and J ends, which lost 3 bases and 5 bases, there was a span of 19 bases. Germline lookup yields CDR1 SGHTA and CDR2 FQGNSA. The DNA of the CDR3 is TGTGCCAGCAGCTTCCGGACGGGAAGGGGGAATACTGAAGCTTTCTTT. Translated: CASSFRTGRGNTEAFF.

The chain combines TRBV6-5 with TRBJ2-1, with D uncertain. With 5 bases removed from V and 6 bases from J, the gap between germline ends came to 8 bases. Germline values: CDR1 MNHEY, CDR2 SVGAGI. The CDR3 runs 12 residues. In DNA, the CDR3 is TGTGCCAGCAGTCCCCCTAGCAATGAGCAGTTCTTC. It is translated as CASSPPSNEQFF.

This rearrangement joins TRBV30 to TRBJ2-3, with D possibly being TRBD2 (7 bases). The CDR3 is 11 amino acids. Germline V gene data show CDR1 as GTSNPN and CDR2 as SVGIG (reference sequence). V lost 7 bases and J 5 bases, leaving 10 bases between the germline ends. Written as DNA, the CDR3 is TGTGCCTCGGGGGGCATAGATACGCAGTATTTT. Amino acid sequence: CASGGIDTQYF.

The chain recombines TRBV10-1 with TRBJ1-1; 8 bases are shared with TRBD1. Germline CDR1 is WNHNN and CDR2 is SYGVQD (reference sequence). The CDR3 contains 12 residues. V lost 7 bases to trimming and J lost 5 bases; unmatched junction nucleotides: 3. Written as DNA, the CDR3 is TGCGCCAGCAACAGGGGGTATACTGAAGCTTTCTTT. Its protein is CASNRGYTEAFF.

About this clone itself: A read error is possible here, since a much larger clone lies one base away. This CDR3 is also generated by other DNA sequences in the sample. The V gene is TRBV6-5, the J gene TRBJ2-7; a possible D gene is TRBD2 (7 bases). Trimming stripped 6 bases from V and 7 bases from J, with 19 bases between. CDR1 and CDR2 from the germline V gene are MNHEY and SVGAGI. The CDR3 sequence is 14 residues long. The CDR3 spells CASRPRGALDEQYF. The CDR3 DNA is TGTGCCAGCAGACCTCGGGGGGCCCTAGATGAGCAGTACTTC.

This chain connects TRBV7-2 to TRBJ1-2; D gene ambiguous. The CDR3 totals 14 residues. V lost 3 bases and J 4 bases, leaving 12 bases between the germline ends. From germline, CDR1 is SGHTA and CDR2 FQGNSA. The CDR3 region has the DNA TGTGCCAGCAGCTTGAGCCGGGGAAGCTATGGCTACACCTTC. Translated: CASSLSRGSYGYTF.